A selection of T cell receptor beta chains follows, all from one sample in a study of regulatory T cells in long-lasting Graves disease. TCRdb ran MiXCR on the multiplex PCR reads and lists one entry per CDR3 protein. The sample includes roughly 300,000 distinct CDR3 sequences, about 20% of them seen just once. Sequences were derived from peripheral blood mononuclear cells (PBMCs), sampled when the disease was refractory, from a patient treated with antithyroid drugs. All receptors come from a female donor with Graves disease. Each CDR3 is given with its conserved first and last residue. Each record gives: J gene, clone size, V gene, D gene, CDR3 protein, CDR3 DNA. The D gene is left open where the match is weak. The listing skips clone size in some rows; elsewhere it reads once, few, many or a size class.

>TRBJ2-3|-|TRBV7-6|TRBD1
CASSLTVATGALDTQYF
TGTGCCAGCAGCTTAACGGTCGCGACAGGGGCTCTGGATACGCAGTATTTT
>TRBJ2-2|few|TRBV4-1|TRBD2
CASSQDEYLAGGSNTGELFF
TGCGCCAGCAGCCAAGATGAGTACCTAGCGGGGGGGTCGAACACCGGGGAGCTGTTTTTT
>TRBJ1-5|many|TRBV27|TRBD1
CASSNGQGQNQPQHF
TGTGCCAGCAGTAACGGACAGGGTCAAAATCAGCCCCAGCATTTT
>TRBJ2-7|many|TRBV28|-
CASSLSTENYEQYF
TGTGCCAGCAGTTTATCGACAGAGAACTACGAGCAGTACTTC
>TRBJ2-7|many|TRBV3-1|-
CASSQDSGAPPAGGLIYEQYF
TGTGCCAGCAGCCAAGATAGCGGAGCGCCGCCTGCAGGGGGGCTTATCTACGAGCAGTACTTC
>TRBJ2-7|-|TRBV6-2/TRBV6-3|TRBD2
CASSQGGSSYEQHF
TGTGCCAGCAGTCAAGGCGGGAGCTCCTACGAGCAGCACTTC
>TRBJ2-5|many|TRBV2|TRBD1
CASSEEVTGSGETQYF
TGTGCCAGCAGTGAGGAAGTGACAGGGAGTGGGGAGACCCAGTACTTC
>TRBJ2-4|many|TRBV7-2|-
CASSLGGVGNIQYF
TGTGCCAGCAGCTTAGGCGGGGTGGGAAACATTCAGTACTTC
>TRBJ2-7|-|TRBV10-3|-
CAISRNGRSNEQYF
TGTGCCATCAGTAGAAACGGGAGAAGCAACGAGCAGTACTTC
>TRBJ1-1|many|TRBV28|-
CASRAGGPEAFF
TGTGCCAGCAGAGCAGGTGGCCCTGAAGCTTTCTTT
>TRBJ2-7|-|TRBV6-1|-
CASSPQDSYEQYF
TGTGCCAGCAGTCCTCAGGACAGCTACGAGCAGTACTTC
>TRBJ2-7|many|TRBV27|-
CASSNLEGHEQYF
TGTGCCAGCAGTAACTTGGAGGGCCACGAGCAGTACTTC
>TRBJ2-7|many|TRBV12-3/TRBV12-4|TRBD2
CASSSGRAREQYF
TGTGCCAGCAGTAGCGGGAGGGCCCGGGAGCAGTACTTC
>TRBJ2-6|many|TRBV2|TRBD1
CASSPGQGVLSSGANVLTF
TGTGCCAGCAGCCCGGGACAGGGGGTTTTAAGCTCTGGGGCCAACGTCCTGACTTTC
>TRBJ2-7|-|TRBV7-8|-
CASSAGPDYEQYF
TGTGCCAGCAGCGCCGGACCGGACTACGAGCAGTACTTC
>TRBJ1-5|many|TRBV28|-
CASSQKSGSPQHF
TGTGCCAGCAGTCAAAAAAGTGGGAGCCCCCAGCATTTT
>TRBJ1-6|-|TRBV28|-
CASSLAPYNSPLHF
TGTGCCAGCAGTTTGGCACCCTATAATTCACCCCTCCACTTT
>TRBJ2-7|-|TRBV6-2/TRBV6-3|-
CASSYRWGDEQYF
TGTGCCAGCAGTTACCGGTGGGGCGACGAGCAGTACTTC
>TRBJ2-3|-|TRBV30|TRBD2
CAWSVAGGTQYF
TGTGCCTGGAGTGTAGCGGGGGGTACGCAGTATTTT
>TRBJ2-2|few|TRBV19|TRBD1
CASSVRQGYTGELFF
TGTGCCAGTAGTGTACGACAGGGATACACCGGGGAGCTGTTTTTT
>TRBJ2-2|many|TRBV12-3/TRBV12-4|TRBD2
CASSRGLAGGPTGELFF
TGTGCCAGCAGTCGGGGACTAGCGGGAGGGCCCACCGGGGAGCTGTTTTTT
>TRBJ2-1|many|TRBV11-2|TRBD1
CASSSWTGLYDEQFF
TGTGCCAGCAGCTCTTGGACAGGGTTGTACGATGAGCAGTTCTTC
>TRBJ2-5|few|TRBV3-1|TRBD2
CASSQDPTSGSLIKETQYF
TGTGCCAGCAGCCAAGACCCGACTAGCGGGAGCCTGATAAAAGAGACCCAGTACTTC
>TRBJ2-1|many|TRBV2|TRBD2
CASSRERERPSLNEQFF
TGTGCCAGCAGTCGGGAGCGGGAGAGACCCAGCTTGAATGAGCAGTTCTTC
>TRBJ1-2|-|TRBV10-2|-
CASSDQGLGDGYTF
TGCGCCAGCAGTGATCAGGGGTTGGGAGATGGCTACACCTTC
>TRBJ2-2|few|TRBV15|-
CATSRERRTANTGELFF
TGTGCCACCAGCAGAGAGCGGCGGACTGCGAACACCGGGGAGCTGTTTTTT
>TRBJ2-6|-|TRBV19|-
CASSIIGRSSGANVLTF
TGTGCCAGTAGTATCATTGGCAGGAGCTCTGGGGCCAACGTCCTGACTTTC
>TRBJ1-1|-|TRBV12-3/TRBV12-4|-
CASSPLTVTYNTEAFF
TGTGCTAGCAGTCCATTGACAGTAACCTATAACACTGAAGCTTTCTTT
>TRBJ1-1|many|TRBV11-3|TRBD1
CASSHGQVVEAFF
TGTGCCAGCAGCCACGGACAGGTGGTCGAAGCTTTCTTT
>TRBJ2-1|-|TRBV12-3/TRBV12-4|-
CASSAKRVGDEQFF
TGTGCCAGCAGTGCGAAGAGGGTTGGGGATGAGCAGTTCTTC
>TRBJ1-5|few|TRBV20-1|-
CSAREWGPQHF
TGCAGTGCTAGAGAATGGGGGCCCCAGCATTTT
>TRBJ1-5|-|TRBV20-1|-
CSARVPSGSGSQPQHF
TGCAGTGCTAGAGTCCCCTCTGGGAGTGGTAGTCAGCCCCAGCATTTT
>TRBJ2-4|many|TRBV14|-
CASSHLRSRAKNIQYF
TGTGCCAGCAGCCACCTCCGCTCTCGAGCCAAAAACATTCAGTACTTC
>TRBJ1-6|many|TRBV12-3/TRBV12-4|-
CASSPGYGGKNSPLHF
TGTGCCAGCAGTCCGGGGTACGGGGGCAAGAATTCACCCCTCCACTTT
>TRBJ2-5|-|TRBV12-3/TRBV12-4|-
CASSPAGDGETQYF
TGTGCCAGCAGTCCAGCAGGGGATGGGGAGACCCAGTACTTC
>TRBJ2-7|many|TRBV28|TRBD1
CASTPPGQSYEQYF
TGTGCCAGCACCCCCCCGGGACAGTCCTACGAGCAGTACTTC
>TRBJ1-3|many|TRBV28|-
CASSFLRFSGNTIYF
TGTGCCAGCAGTTTTTTACGATTCTCTGGAAACACCATATATTTT
>TRBJ1-1|many|TRBV6-5|TRBD1
CASSSPGGIFF
TGTGCCAGCAGTTCCCCAGGGGGCATCTTCTTT
>TRBJ1-4|many|TRBV2|-
CASSEPQEVANEKLFF
TGTGCCAGCAGTGAGCCACAGGAGGTAGCTAATGAAAAACTGTTTTTT
>TRBJ1-1|few|TRBV6-2/TRBV6-3|-
CASSYSGGLDAFF
TGTGCCAGCAGTTACTCTGGCGGGTTGGACGCTTTCTTT
>TRBJ2-7|-|TRBV19|-
CASSNGPALGEQYF
TGTGCCAGTAGTAACGGACCGGCCCTAGGCGAGCAGTACTTC
>TRBJ1-1|many|TRBV12-5|-
CASGLIQDIPEPNTEAFF
TGTGCTAGTGGTTTGATTCAGGACATCCCCGAGCCCAACACTGAAGCTTTCTTT
>TRBJ2-7|many|TRBV11-3|TRBD1
CASRSGTGIQEQYF
TGTGCCAGCAGGTCCGGGACAGGCATACAGGAGCAGTACTTC
>TRBJ2-3|-|TRBV3-1|TRBD1
CASSRQGRHTQYF
TGTGCCAGCAGCAGACAGGGTCGGCATACGCAGTATTTT
>TRBJ1-2|many|TRBV20-1|TRBD1
CSASSGGLGGYTF
TGCAGTGCTAGTTCAGGGGGCTTAGGTGGCTACACCTTC
>TRBJ2-5|many|TRBV6-5|-
CASSLTRETQYF
TGTGCCAGCAGTTTGACGAGGGAGACCCAGTACTTC
>TRBJ1-1|-|TRBV4-1|-
CASSQAPREREYTEAFF
TGCGCCAGCAGCCAAGCGCCCAGGGAGCGGGAGTACACTGAAGCTTTCTTT
>TRBJ1-5|many|TRBV27|-
CASGREPNQPQHF
TGTGCCAGCGGCAGGGAACCTAATCAGCCCCAGCATTTT
>TRBJ2-7|-|TRBV28|TRBD2
CASSSPTTSGSYEQYF
TGTGCCAGCAGTTCCCCCACGACTAGCGGGAGCTACGAGCAGTACTTC
>TRBJ2-1|few|TRBV2|-
CASTVGPGADNEQFF
TGTGCCAGCACCGTCGGACCGGGAGCCGACAATGAGCAGTTCTTC